Listed below are T cell receptor beta chains from one sample, sequenced in a study of blood T cell repertoires in COVID-19. Generated by immunoSEQ multiplex PCR, the TCRdb table keeps only in-frame clones and is missing some. The repertoire holds 160,000 or so clones, with 84% as singletons. Input material: PBMCs or T cells enriched from blood (not recorded which). Every receptor here comes from a woman aged 45-65 years who had recovered from COVID-19. Both conserved end residues are part of each CDR3. Fields, in order: J gene, clone size, V gene, D gene, CDR3 DNA, CDR3 protein. D genes are given only for firm matches. Size is stated for part of the rows, as once, few or many counts, or as a class when the clone is expanded.

TRBJ2-5,once,TRBV7-2,TRBD1,TGTGCCAGCAGGGACGGACAGGGTATCGTAAAGACCCAGTACTTC,CASRDGQGIVKTQYF
TRBJ1-1,.,TRBV19,.,TGTGCCAGTAGTGGGACGGGGGGTATGGGCGGCACTGAAGCTTTCTTT,CASSGTGGMGGTEAFF
TRBJ1-5,.,TRBV7-9,.,TGTGCCAGCAGCCCCTCGGGAGGATCTGGCCAGCCCCAGCATTTT,CASSPSGGSGQPQHF
TRBJ1-1,.,TRBV11-2,.,TGTGCCAGCAGCTTAGTCGAACAGACTGAAGCTTTCTTT,CASSLVEQTEAFF
TRBJ2-5,.,TRBV29-1,TRBD2,TGCAGCGTCTCAGAGATAGCGGGAGTAAGAGAGACCCAGTACTTC,CSVSEIAGVRETQYF
TRBJ2-2,.,TRBV12-5,.,TGTGCTAGTGGTTGGGTCCCGGGACACCAGAACACCGGGGAGCTGTTTTTT,CASGWVPGHQNTGELFF
TRBJ2-3,once,TRBV6-5,TRBD1,TGTGCCAGCAGTCCCGGACAGGTTAAGATGTATTTT,CASSPGQVKMYF
TRBJ1-2,once,TRBV18,TRBD1,TGTGCCAGCTCACCCGACAGGGACTATGGCTACACCTTC,CASSPDRDYGYTF
TRBJ2-7,.,TRBV6-5,TRBD2,TGTGCCAGCAGGACTAGCGGGGTCGTCTCCTACGAGCAGTACTTC,CASRTSGVVSYEQYF
TRBJ1-2,once,TRBV10-3,.,TGTGCCTCAACATCGAACTATGGCTACACCTTC,CASTSNYGYTF
TRBJ2-5,.,TRBV7-9,.,TGTGCCAGCAGCTTGGGCGGGGCGGCGACCCAGTACTTC,CASSLGGAATQYF
TRBJ2-7,.,TRBV6-5,TRBD2,TGTGCCATCACGGGACTACGCTACGAGCAGTACTTC,CAITGLRYEQYF
TRBJ2-3,.,TRBV18,.,TGTGCCAGCTCACCTTGGGGAGCCACAGATACGCAGTATTTT,CASSPWGATDTQYF
TRBJ2-7,few,TRBV5-1,.,TGCGCCAGCAGCTTTATCGGCTACGAGCAGTACTTC,CASSFIGYEQYF
TRBJ2-6,.,TRBV7-7,TRBD1,TGTGCTAGCAGCCCAGGGACAGGGGGGCCTGGGGCCAACGTCCTGACTTTC,CASSPGTGGPGANVLTF
TRBJ2-2,.,TRBV27,TRBD1,TGTGCCAGCAGTTTAAGGGGGCAGCGCACCGGGGAGCTGTTTTTT,CASSLRGQRTGELFF
TRBJ2-1,once,TRBV18,.,TGTGCCAGCTCATCCCGGGACAATGAGCAGTTCTTC,CASSSRDNEQFF
TRBJ2-5,.,TRBV11-3,TRBD2,TGTGCCAGCAGCCAAAGACTAGCGGGAATTCAAGAGACCCAGTACTTC,CASSQRLAGIQETQYF
TRBJ1-2,once,TRBV6-2/TRBV6-3,TRBD1,TGTGCCAGCAGCCGGGGACAGATCTATGGCTACACCTTC,CASSRGQIYGYTF
TRBJ2-1,.,TRBV2,.,TGTGCCAGCATCTTGGGGGAGGTCTACAATGAGCAGTTCTTC,CASILGEVYNEQFF
TRBJ1-2,.,TRBV27,.,TGTGCCAGCAGTTTGGCAGGGGACTATGGCTACACCTTC,CASSLAGDYGYTF
TRBJ2-5,.,TRBV7-2,TRBD2,TGTGCCAGCAGCCGGACTAGCGGGAATTGGGGAGAGACCCAGTACTTC,CASSRTSGNWGETQYF
TRBJ2-3,.,TRBV4-3,.,TGCGCCAGCAGCCAAAACACAGGGAGAGATACGCAGTATTTT,CASSQNTGRDTQYF
TRBJ2-7,.,TRBV7-8,TRBD2,TGTGCCAGCAGCTTAGTCGGACTAGCGGGAGGTGGTGAGCAGTACTTC,CASSLVGLAGGGEQYF
TRBJ2-7,.,TRBV7-2,.,TGTGCCAGCAGCCAGCGACGGGAATCCTACGAGCAGTACTTC,CASSQRRESYEQYF
TRBJ1-2,.,TRBV7-6,.,TGTGCCAGCAGCTCCTTGTCGGGGGAGGTCTATGGCTACACCTTC,CASSSLSGEVYGYTF
TRBJ2-7,.,TRBV5-6,.,TGTGCCAGCAGCAAAGGAGGCAGATCCTACGAGCAGTACTTC,CASSKGGRSYEQYF
TRBJ2-1,.,TRBV7-2,.,TGTGCCAGCAGCCTGACAGGAGGCTTCAATGAGCAGTTCTTC,CASSLTGGFNEQFF
TRBJ2-1,few,TRBV4-1,.,TGCGCCAGCAGCCAAGATCCACGGGAGCGTGGTGAGCAGTTCTTC,CASSQDPRERGEQFF
TRBJ2-1,.,TRBV7-3,TRBD2,TGTGCCAGCAGCTTAACGGGGCGAGCGGGAGGTCACAATGAGCAGTTCTTC,CASSLTGRAGGHNEQFF
TRBJ1-1,.,TRBV19,.,TGTGCCAGTAGTATCAGAAAGAACACTGAAGCTTTCTTT,CASSIRKNTEAFF
TRBJ1-5,.,TRBV27,.,TGTGCCAGCAGGAGACAGCAGAATCAGCCCCAGCATTTT,CASRRQQNQPQHF
TRBJ1-2,.,TRBV29-1,.,TGCAGCGTAAGTCAGGGGAATGGCTACACCTTC,CSVSQGNGYTF
TRBJ2-2,once,TRBV21-1,.,TGTGCCAGCAGCAAAAGAGAAGGGGGACAGGGGGCTTCCTTCTCACCCACCGGGGAGCTGTTTTTT,CASSKREGGQGASFSPTGELFF
TRBJ1-1,.,TRBV5-1,TRBD1,TGCGCCAGCAGCGTAGGACAGGGGAGCCCCATGAACACTGAAGCTTTCTTT,CASSVGQGSPMNTEAFF
TRBJ2-1,.,TRBV5-4,TRBD2,TGTGCCAGCAGCCCGGGACTAGCGGGGGCCTACAATGAGCAGTTCTTC,CASSPGLAGAYNEQFF
TRBJ2-4,.,TRBV28,TRBD1,TGTGCCAGCAGTACCTCAGGGGGTCAGAAAAAGATTCAGTACTTC,CASSTSGGQKKIQYF
TRBJ1-3,.,TRBV5-8,.,TGTGCCAGCAGCTTGCAGGGGAGAACGGGCACCATATATTTT,CASSLQGRTGTIYF
TRBJ2-3,.,TRBV7-2,.,TGTGCCAGCAGCTTAGACCTAGGCGATACGCAGTATTTT,CASSLDLGDTQYF
TRBJ1-1,.,TRBV6-5,TRBD1,TGTGCCAGCAGGGGGGACAGCACTGAAGCTTTCTTT,CASRGDSTEAFF
TRBJ2-2,.,TRBV28,TRBD2,TGTGCCAGTGAACTTAGCGGGAGGGACACCGGGGAGCTGTTTTTT,CASELSGRDTGELFF
TRBJ1-3,.,TRBV12-3/TRBV12-4,.,TGTGCCAGCACCCCCCTCTCCCACACCATATATTTT,CASTPLSHTIYF
TRBJ2-1,.,TRBV10-1,.,TGCGCCAGCACTCTAGGACTAAAAAATGAGCAGTTCTTC,CASTLGLKNEQFF
TRBJ2-7,.,TRBV7-2,TRBD1,TGTGCCAGCAGCCCCGGGACAGTTACCTACGAGCAGTACTTC,CASSPGTVTYEQYF
TRBJ2-7,.,TRBV4-2,.,TGTGCCAGCAGCCAAGGCGGGACCAGAGGGGAGCAGTACTTC,CASSQGGTRGEQYF
TRBJ2-7,.,TRBV7-2,.,TGTGCCAGCAGCTTAAAACAGGGCGGGGAGCAGTACTTC,CASSLKQGGEQYF
TRBJ2-1,.,TRBV7-2,.,TGTGCCAGCAGCCCGGCCGGGACATCAATTGGCAATGAGCAGTTCTTC,CASSPAGTSIGNEQFF
TRBJ1-3,.,TRBV6-5,.,TGTGCCAGCAGAAGCGGGACGAACTCTGGAAACACCATATATTTT,CASRSGTNSGNTIYF
TRBJ2-7,.,TRBV20-1,TRBD2,TGCAGTGCTAGTTCGCTAGCGGGATACTACGAGCAGTACTTC,CSASSLAGYYEQYF
TRBJ1-5,.,TRBV28,.,TGTGCCACCACGTCACAGATCAATCAGCCCCAGCATTTT,CATTSQINQPQHF
TRBJ1-1,.,TRBV15,.,TGTGCCACCAGCAGAGTATCATCGGGGTCTGCTCTCTTCTTT,CATSRVSSGSALFF
TRBJ1-5,.,TRBV5-1,TRBD1,TGCGCCAGCAGCTTAACAGGGGACAGCAATCAGCCCCAGCATTTT,CASSLTGDSNQPQHF
TRBJ1-4,once,TRBV7-2,.,TGTGCCAGCAGCCTGTGGATAACCGCGGCTAATGAAAAACTGTTTTTT,CASSLWITAANEKLFF
TRBJ2-7,.,TRBV5-4,TRBD1,TGTGCCAGCAGTTCGCAGGGGGTTAGGAACTACGAGCAGTACTTC,CASSSQGVRNYEQYF
TRBJ2-7,once,TRBV24-1,.,TGTGCCCCGATCCGGGACATGACCTACGAGCAGTACTTC,CAPIRDMTYEQYF
TRBJ1-3,.,TRBV19,.,TGTGCCAGTAGTCCGGACAGTTACTCTGGAAACACCATATATTTT,CASSPDSYSGNTIYF